The rows below give T cell receptor beta chains drawn from one sample of a study of T cells in Graves' hyperthyroidism and ophthalmopathy. TCRdb fed the multiplex PCR reads into MiXCR, producing one record per CDR3 protein. This sample has around 340,000 distinct CDR3 sequences, with approximately 13% found just once. Sequencing used blood. Every receptor here comes from a woman under 40 with Graves' hyperthyroidism. CDR3s include the opening cysteine and the closing phenylalanine or tryptophan. The order of the fields is clone size, J gene, V gene, CDR3 length, D gene, CDR3 protein, CDR3 DNA. A D gene is named only where the DNA matches it firmly. The size entry is marked missing in some rows and otherwise reads once, few, many or a size class.

many	TRBJ2-7	TRBV12-3/TRBV12-4	13	NA	CASSLVARDEQYF	TGTGCCAGCAGTTTGGTTGCCCGGGACGAGCAGTACTTC
NA	TRBJ2-5	TRBV3-1	14	NA	CASSQAGRGQTQYF	TGTGCCAGCAGCCAAGCGGGGCGAGGGCAGACCCAGTACTTC
many	TRBJ2-7	TRBV20-1	16	NA	CSASGLGMASSYEQYF	TGCAGTGCTAGTGGACTGGGGATGGCGAGCTCCTACGAGCAGTACTTC
many	TRBJ2-7	TRBV20-1	15	TRBD2	CSARDAGLAVYEQYF	TGCAGTGCTAGAGATGCGGGACTAGCGGTATACGAGCAGTACTTC
few	TRBJ1-3	TRBV18	14	NA	CASSPADSGNTIYF	TGTGCCAGCTCACCCGCGGACTCTGGAAACACCATATATTTT
few	TRBJ1-1	TRBV6-5	12	NA	CASSYSGGEAFF	TGTGCCAGCAGTTACTCGGGTGGTGAAGCTTTCTTT
few	TRBJ2-7	TRBV10-3	16	NA	CAISESGIGSSGEQYF	TGTGCCATCAGTGAGAGCGGAATAGGGTCCTCCGGCGAGCAGTACTTC
many	TRBJ1-6	TRBV7-2	15	TRBD1	CASSLRTGRDSPLHF	TGTGCCAGCAGCCTCAGGACAGGGAGGGACTCACCCCTCCACTTT
many	TRBJ2-2	TRBV2	14	NA	CASSHASYAGELFF	TGTGCCAGCAGTCACGCCTCCTACGCCGGGGAGCTGTTTTTT
NA	TRBJ2-7	TRBV5-6	15	NA	CASSFTAPSSYEQYF	TGTGCCAGCAGCTTTACGGCACCCAGCTCCTACGAGCAGTACTTC
NA	TRBJ2-1	TRBV3-1	15	NA	CASSQDSRAYNEQFF	TGTGCCAGCAGCCAAGATTCGAGAGCCTACAATGAGCAGTTCTTC
NA	TRBJ2-7	TRBV20-1	15	NA	CSASPPAVKSYEQYF	TGCAGTGCTAGCCCCCCCGCCGTCAAATCCTACGAGCAGTACTTC
few	TRBJ2-1	TRBV28	17	NA	CASSWSPTVNSYNEQFF	TGTGCCAGCAGTTGGTCGCCCACAGTGAACTCCTACAATGAGCAGTTCTTC
many	TRBJ2-1	TRBV12-3/TRBV12-4	19	TRBD2	CASSLAIAGGVLNPNEQFF	TGTGCCAGCAGTTTGGCCATAGCGGGAGGTGTCTTAAACCCCAATGAGCAGTTCTTC
many	TRBJ2-1	TRBV5-1	14	NA	CASSFDGPYNEQFF	TGCGCCAGCAGCTTTGATGGCCCCTACAATGAGCAGTTCTTC
many	TRBJ1-1	TRBV5-5	13	NA	CASSFPGNTEAFF	TGTGCCAGCAGCTTTCCAGGGAACACTGAAGCTTTCTTT
many	TRBJ2-1	TRBV29-1	13	TRBD1	CSVGTDVFNEQFF	TGCAGCGTAGGGACAGACGTCTTCAATGAGCAGTTCTTC
few	TRBJ1-5	TRBV19	14	NA	CASTAGPENQPQHF	TGTGCCAGTACGGCAGGCCCCGAGAATCAGCCCCAGCATTTT
many	TRBJ2-7	TRBV20-1	14	TRBD2	CSARDTVGGYEQYF	TGCAGTGCTAGAGATACGGTCGGGGGGTACGAGCAGTACTTC
many	TRBJ2-1	TRBV28	15	NA	CASSSEGGRYNEQFF	TGTGCCAGCAGTTCGGAAGGGGGGAGGTACAATGAGCAGTTCTTC
few	TRBJ2-5	TRBV30	14	NA	CAWSSRGYRETQYF	TGTGCCTGGAGTAGTAGGGGGTACCGAGAGACCCAGTACTTC
few	TRBJ2-3	TRBV16	14	NA	CASSQSGFTDTQYF	TGTGCCAGCAGCCAATCGGGATTCACAGATACGCAGTATTTT
many	TRBJ1-2	TRBV28	15	TRBD1	CASNRIPGQYHGYTF	TGTGCCAGCAACCGGATTCCGGGACAGTACCATGGCTACACCTTC
few	TRBJ2-7	TRBV20-1	14	TRBD2	CSAGGVGTSYEQYF	TGCAGTGCTGGGGGGGTAGGGACCTCCTACGAGCAGTACTTC
NA	TRBJ2-7	TRBV11-2	15	NA	CASSLELGGPYEQYF	TGTGCCAGCAGCTTAGAGCTAGGGGGGCCGTACGAGCAGTACTTC
few	TRBJ2-1	TRBV20-1	16	TRBD1	CSARPTDRVARNEQFF	TGCAGTGCTAGACCAACGGACAGGGTGGCAAGGAATGAGCAGTTCTTC
NA	TRBJ1-5	TRBV11-2	16	NA	CASSLDGSGPNQPQHF	TGTGCCAGCAGCTTAGATGGTTCGGGGCCCAATCAGCCCCAGCATTTT